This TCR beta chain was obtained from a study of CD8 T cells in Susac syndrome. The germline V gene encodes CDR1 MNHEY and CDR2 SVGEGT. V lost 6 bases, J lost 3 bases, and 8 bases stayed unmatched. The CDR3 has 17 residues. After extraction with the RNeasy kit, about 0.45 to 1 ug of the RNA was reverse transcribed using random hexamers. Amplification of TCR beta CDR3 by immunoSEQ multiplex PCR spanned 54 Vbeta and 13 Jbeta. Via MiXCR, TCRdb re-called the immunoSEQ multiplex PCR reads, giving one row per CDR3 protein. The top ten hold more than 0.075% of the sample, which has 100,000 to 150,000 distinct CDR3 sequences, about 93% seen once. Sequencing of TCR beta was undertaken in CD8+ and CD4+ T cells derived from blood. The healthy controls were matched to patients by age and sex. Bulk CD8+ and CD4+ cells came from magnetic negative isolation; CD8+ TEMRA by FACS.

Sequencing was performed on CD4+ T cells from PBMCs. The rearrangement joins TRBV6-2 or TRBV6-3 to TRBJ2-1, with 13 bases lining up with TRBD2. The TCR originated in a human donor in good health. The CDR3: CASSQGTSGIYYNEQFF. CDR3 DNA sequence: TGTGCCAGCAGCCAGGGGACTAGCGGGATCTACTACAATGAGCAGTTCTTC.